The next 28 T cell receptor beta chains were all read from a single sample in a study of graft-versus-host responses after intestinal transplantation. Intraepithelial and lamina propria lymphocytes were freed from processed graft tissue. Data came from immunoSEQ multiplex PCR; TCRdb stores just in-frame clones and leaves some out. The table includes approximately 37,000 clones, around 87% detected once. This specimen was ileum tissue, taken almost 210 days after intestinal transplant. The origin of the receptors is a human patient who received an intestinal transplant, so some T cells may come from the graft donor.

The chain recombines TRBV28 with TRBJ1-2; 7 bases fit TRBD1. The germline gives CDR1 MDHEN, CDR2 SYDVKM. This CDR3 region has 14 residues. After removal of 5 bases from V and 2 bases from J, the junction contained 5 bases not matched to a gene. The CDR3 coding sequence is TGTGCCAGCAGTCAGACAGGGATGAACTATGGCTACACCTTC. Residues: CASSQTGMNYGYTF.

The rearrangement links TRBV10-3 to TRBJ2-1, with TRBD2 identical over 14 bases. After removal of 6 bases from V and 0 bases from J, the junction contained 7 bases not matched to a gene. Germline values: CDR1 ENHRY, CDR2 SYGVKD. The CDR3 contains 18 residues. CDR3 loop: CAIRPGLAGVFSYNEQFF. CDR3 nucleotide sequence: TGTGCCATCAGACCGGGACTAGCGGGAGTATTCTCCTACAATGAGCAGTTCTTC.

CDR3 DNA sequence: TGCAGCGTTGGAAGCGGGGGGACCCAAGAGACCCAGTACTTC. Amino acids: CSVGSGGTQETQYF. The J gene is TRBJ2-5, the V gene TRBV29-1, with 9 positions matching TRBD2. From germline, CDR1 is SQVTM and CDR2 ANQGSEA. The CDR3 totals 14 residues. Trimming took 4 bases from V and 1 from J; bases not matched to a gene: 4.

This chain connects TRBV18 to TRBJ1-4; 7 bases fit TRBD1. The germline CDR1 and CDR2 sequences are KGHSH and LQKENI. CDR3 length: 14 residues. Trimming cost V 6 bases and J 4 bases; bases outside gene matches: 5. The DNA of the CDR3 is TGTGCCAGCTCCCACGGGACAGATAATGAAAAACTGTTTTTT. Translation: CASSHGTDNEKLFF. The full variable domain, rest sourced from reference TRBV18 and TRBJ1-4, is NAGVMQNPRHLVRRRGQEARLRCSPMKGHSHVYWYRQLPEEGLKFMVYLQKENIIDESGMPKERFSAEFPKEGPSILRIQQVVRGDSAAYFCASSHGTDNEKLFFGSGTQLSVL.

The rearrangement uses TRBV7-3 and TRBJ1-5; no firm D call. Trimming took 5 bases from V and 4 from J, leaving 9 bases between them. This CDR3 is built from 13 residues. From germline, CDR1 is SGHTA and CDR2 FQGTGA. CDR3 DNA sequence: TGTGCCAGCAGCGCAGACGGAAATCAGCCCCAGCATTTT. As protein: CASSADGNQPQHF.

The CDR3 is CASSPSRGNEAFF. The CDR3 region has the DNA TGTGCCAGCTCACCATCCAGGGGTAATGAAGCTTTCTTT. The chain is built from TRBV18 and TRBJ1-1, with a possible D match to TRBD1 (6 bases). The V gene lost 2 bases and the J gene lost 7 bases, with 11 bases spanning the gap. The CDR3 length is 13 residues. The germline CDR1 and CDR2 sequences are KGHSH and LQKENI.

This sequence joins TRBV7-8 and TRBJ2-3, with TRBD2 identical over 11 bases. V dropped 9 bases and J dropped 1; count of bases not matched to a gene: 6. The germline CDR1 and CDR2 sequences are SGHVS and FQNEAQ. The CDR3 extends over 15 amino acids. The CDR3 bases are TGTGCCAGTCAACTAGCGGGAGCTCGCACAGATACGCAGTATTTT. Protein product: CASQLAGARTDTQYF.

The genes are TRBV28 and TRBJ2-3, with 11 nucleotides matching TRBD1. This CDR3 spans 18 amino acids. Germline CDR1 and CDR2: MDHEN and SYDVKM. V gave up 3 bases and J gave up 5 bases; unmatched junction bases: 13. CDR3: CASSFALGTGGGGDTQYF. The CDR3 coding sequence is TGTGCCAGCAGTTTCGCGCTTGGGACAGGGGGTGGTGGAGATACGCAGTATTTT.

The chain couples TRBV5-4 to TRBJ2-7; 8 bases agree with TRBD2. Germline values: CDR1 SGHNT, CDR2 YYREEE (reference sequence). The CDR3 runs 15 residues. V lost 4 bases to trimming and J lost 2 bases; unmatched junction nucleotides: 8. The CDR3, as DNA: TGTGCCAGCAGCCCGAGCGGGGGCGAAGCCTACGAGCAGTACTTC. Encoded protein: CASSPSGGEAYEQYF.

There are a few counts of this clone. This sequence joins TRBV15 and TRBJ2-1; 11 positions agree with TRBD2. Per germline, CDR1 LNHNV and CDR2 YYDKDF (reference sequence). With V trimmed by 3 bases and J by 8 bases, 6 bases remained unmatched. This CDR3 has 15 residues. The CDR3 nucleotides are TGTGCCACCAGCAGTACTAGCGGGAGTAGGTATGAGCAGTTCTTC. It encodes CATSSTSGSRYEQFF.

V is TRBV6-4 and J is TRBJ2-3; 13 bases align to TRBD2. Trimming removed 6 bases from V and 4 bases from J; junction bases left unmatched: 4. Germline CDR1 and CDR2: MRHNA and SNTAGT. The CDR3 covers 15 residues. As DNA, the CDR3 is TGTGCCAGCAGAGAGACTAGCGGGGGGTCAGATACGCAGTATTTT. Translation gives CASRETSGGSDTQYF.

This clone was seen more than once but under ten times. J is TRBJ2-5 and V is TRBV11-2; D tentatively fits TRBD1 or TRBD2 (5 bases each). The length of the CDR3 is 15 residues. Per germline, CDR1 SGHAT and CDR2 FQNNGV. Trimming shortened V by 2 bases and J by 5 bases, and 15 bases separated the two germline ends. Written as DNA, the CDR3 is TGTGCCAGCAGCTTATCCCCTAAGGGGACGGAGACCCAGTACTTC. It encodes CASSLSPKGTETQYF.

This chain joins TRBV21-1 and TRBJ2-1; the listed D gene, TRBD2, was not tested against the DNA. TRBV21-1 is termed a pseudogene. This CDR3 region has 15 residues. CDR3 in amino acids: CASSKQRESYNEQFF. CDR3 nucleotides: TGTGCCAGCAGCAAACAACGGGAATCCTACAATGAGCAGTTCTTC.

V usage is TRBV6-6 and J usage is TRBJ1-3; perhaps TRBD1 as D (5 bases). Per the germline V gene, CDR1 is MNHNY and CDR2 is SVGAGI (reference sequence). Trimming cost V 10 bases and J 5 bases, with 12 bases left between them. This CDR3 region has 12 residues. As DNA, the CDR3 is TGTGCCACCACGGGGCAGCGAAACACCATATATTTT. Its protein is CATTGQRNTIYF.

This clone appeared a few times. The chain joins TRBV6-5 to TRBJ2-3, with D perhaps matching TRBD1 (6 bases). V was pared by 2 bases and J by 4 bases, with 7 bases between. Looked up from germline, CDR1 is MNHEY and CDR2 is SVGAGI. The CDR3 spans 13 residues. The CDR3: CASSYGGPDTQYF. CDR3 in DNA: TGTGCCAGCAGTTACGGGGGCCCAGATACGCAGTATTTT.

This chain joins TRBV6-4 and TRBJ2-3; TRBD1 matches at 7 bases. Germline CDR1 MRHNA, CDR2 SNTAGT. This CDR3 spans 13 amino acids. J was trimmed by 5 bases and V by 5 bases; bases with no gene match: 4. CDR3 residues: CASSLQGIDTQYF. The CDR3 nucleotides read TGTGCCAGCAGTTTACAGGGGATAGATACGCAGTATTTT.

V is TRBV13 and J is TRBJ2-5; the match to TRBD2 covers 14 bases. Germline-derived CDR1 and CDR2 are PRHDT and FYEKMQ (reference sequence). This CDR3 has 17 residues. Losses at the gene ends were 5 bases for V and 1 base for J; bases not matched to a gene: 6. The CDR3: CASSLWTSGGIQETQYF. Written as DNA, the CDR3 is TGTGCCAGCAGCCTCTGGACTAGCGGGGGGATCCAAGAGACCCAGTACTTC.

The chain has TRBV5-1 and TRBJ1-4; perhaps TRBD1 as D (5 bases). CDR1 and CDR2 (germline): SGHRS, YFSETQ. This CDR3 contains 14 residues. The V gene lost 4 bases and the J gene lost 8 bases, with 15 bases spanning the gap. The CDR3 is CASSQQVDGEKLFF. The CDR3 DNA is TGCGCCAGCAGCCAACAGGTAGACGGGGAAAAACTGTTTTTT.

The chain links TRBV29-1 to TRBJ2-3; 9 positions agree with TRBD2. The CDR3 consists of 16 residues. Unmatched junction bases numbered 10, after V lost 4 bases and J lost 2 bases. CDR1 and CDR2 from the germline V gene are SQVTM and ANQGSEA. The CDR3 bases are TGCAGCGTTGTAGGTACCCCTAGCGGGGCCACAGATACGCAGTATTTT. Protein: CSVVGTPSGATDTQYF.

The rearrangement joins TRBV7-9 to TRBJ1-3, with no clear D. The CDR3 runs to 16 residues. V lost 3 bases, J lost 0 bases, and 12 bases lay in between. Germline CDR1 is SEHNR and CDR2 is FQNEAQ (reference sequence). Here the CDR3 reads CASSLVYGDSGNTIYF. The CDR3 DNA is TGTGCCAGCAGCTTGGTTTACGGAGACTCTGGAAACACCATATATTTT.

This clone has only a few counts. The chain is built from TRBV5-4 and TRBJ2-1; a possible D gene is TRBD2 (5 bases). Germline CDR1 reads SGHNT; CDR2 reads YYREEE (reference sequence). V was pared by 0 bases and J by 0 bases, with 13 bases between. The CDR3 runs to 17 residues. CDR3 bases: TGTGCCAGCAGCTTGGTCCCCAGCGGTTACTCCTACAATGAGCAGTTCTTC. Translating gives CASSLVPSGYSYNEQFF.

The rearrangement links TRBV6-5 to TRBJ1-1; no clear D gene. Looked up from germline, CDR1 is MNHEY and CDR2 is SVGAGI. The CDR3 loop spans 13 amino acids. V was trimmed by 4 bases and J by 4 bases, leaving 10 bases between them. The CDR3 here is CASSSPRTTEAFF. The DNA of the CDR3 is TGTGCCAGCAGTTCCCCCCGGACCACTGAAGCTTTCTTT.

CDR3 coding DNA: TGTGCCACAGAGGAGGGGACTAGCACAGATACGCAGTATTTT. This gives the protein CATEEGTSTDTQYF. This rearrangement joins TRBV19 to TRBJ2-3; the D gene is possibly TRBD2 (6 bases). The CDR3 has 14 amino acids. Trimming took 10 bases from V and 0 from J, leaving 14 bases between them. Germline values: CDR1 LNHDA, CDR2 SQIVND (reference sequence).

This chain links TRBV5-4 with TRBJ1-1; D uncertain. The ends were cut back, 3 bases at V and 1 base at J, with 7 bases in the middle. The germline V gene has CDR1 SGHNT and CDR2 YYREEE (reference sequence). The CDR3 totals 13 residues. The CDR3 loop reads CASSSDTNTEAFF. The DNA of the CDR3 is TGTGCCAGCAGCTCCGACACGAACACTGAAGCTTTCTTT.

This clone was observed once. The V and J genes are TRBV6-5 and TRBJ2-3; D uncertain. This CDR3 spans 11 amino acids. CDR1 MNHEY and CDR2 SVGAGI come from the germline V gene. Trimming shortened V by 4 bases and J by 5 bases, and 4 bases separated the two germline ends. CDR3 coding DNA: TGTGCCAGCAGTTCCGGAGATACGCAGTATTTT. It specifies CASSSGDTQYF.

The rearrangement uses TRBV30 and TRBJ2-2, with D unresolved. Per the germline V gene, CDR1 is GTSNPN and CDR2 is SVGIG (reference sequence). Trimming shortened V by 3 bases and J by 5 bases, and 7 bases separated the two germline ends. This CDR3 has 12 residues. Written as DNA, the CDR3 is TGTGCCTGGAGATACGCAACCGGGGAGCTGTTTTTT. Protein sequence: CAWRYATGELFF.

The V gene is TRBV28, the J gene TRBJ2-7, with D possibly being TRBD1 (5 bases). Germline assignment: CDR1 MDHEN and CDR2 SYDVKM. With 3 bases removed from V and 7 bases from J, the gap between germline ends came to 16 bases. This CDR3 spans 14 amino acids. This CDR3 is CASSFRQFPWEQYF. The CDR3 coding sequence is TGTGCCAGCAGTTTTAGACAGTTCCCTTGGGAGCAGTACTTC.

In regard to this clone: In the same sample, other DNA sequences code for this CDR3. The rearrangement links TRBV19 to TRBJ1-5; D is unclear. Germline CDR1 and CDR2: LNHDA and SQIVND (reference sequence). The CDR3 length is 16 residues. With 1 base removed from V and 1 base from J, the gap between germline ends came to 11 bases. CDR3 protein: CASSIGGVMSNQPQHF. In DNA form, the CDR3 reads TGTGCCAGTAGTATAGGTGGGGTTATGAGCAATCAGCCCCAGCATTTT.